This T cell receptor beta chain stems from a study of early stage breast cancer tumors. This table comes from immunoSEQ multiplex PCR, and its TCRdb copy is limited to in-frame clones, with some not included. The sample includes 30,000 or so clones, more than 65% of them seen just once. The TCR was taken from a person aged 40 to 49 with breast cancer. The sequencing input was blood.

Here the CDR3 DNA reads TGTGCCAGCAGTCGCGGGACCCCGGGCCCGGAGGGCTACACCTTC. It translates to CASSRGTPGPEGYTF. V is TRBV27 and J is TRBJ1-2; perhaps TRBD1 as D (5 bases). CDR1 and CDR2 (germline): MNHEY, SMNVEV (reference sequence). V dropped 5 bases and J dropped 8 bases, with 21 bases sitting between them. CDR3 size: 15 residues.